These T cell receptor beta chains were read from a single sample in a study of Ad26.COV2.S vaccination and SARS-CoV-2 variants. Sequencing used immunoSEQ multiplex PCR; TCRdb keeps in-frame clones, though not all of them. The sample carries around 300,000 clones, roughly 90% recorded once. The sample in question was peripheral blood, obtained in a trial of Ad26.COV2.S vaccine versus placebo. These receptors came from a person between 18 and 59 years old who received the Ad26.COV2.S COVID-19 vaccine or a placebo. Both conserved end residues are part of each CDR3. D genes are given only for firm matches. Where a row states a size, it is once, few, many or the class of an expanded clone; other rows omit it.

CDR3aa: CASSRGESTEAFF
CDR3nt: TGTGCCAGCAGCAGGGGGGAGAGCACTGAAGCTTTCTTT
abundance: NA
j_gene: TRBJ1-1
v_gene: TRBV6-6
d_gene: TRBD1

CDR3aa: CASIPLDRGQAGANVLTF
CDR3nt: TGTGCCAGCATCCCCTTAGACAGGGGGCAAGCTGGGGCCAACGTCCTGACTTTC
abundance: NA
j_gene: TRBJ2-6
v_gene: TRBV28
d_gene: TRBD1

CDR3aa: CASRQTSTDTQYF
CDR3nt: TGTGCCAGCAGACAGACTAGCACAGATACGCAGTATTTT
abundance: NA
j_gene: TRBJ2-3
v_gene: TRBV6-5
d_gene: NA

CDR3aa: CASSHGERNQPQHF
CDR3nt: TGTGCCAGCAGCCACGGGGAACGGAATCAGCCCCAGCATTTT
abundance: few
j_gene: TRBJ1-5
v_gene: TRBV3-1/TRBV3-2
d_gene: NA

CDR3aa: CASSSTGGRNTIYF
CDR3nt: TGTGCCAGCAGCTCCACCGGGGGCCGAAACACCATATATTTT
abundance: NA
j_gene: TRBJ1-3
v_gene: TRBV7-9
d_gene: NA

CDR3aa: CATSTEDPNYGYTF
CDR3nt: TGTGCCACCAGTACAGAGGATCCTAACTATGGCTACACCTTC
abundance: NA
j_gene: TRBJ1-2
v_gene: TRBV10-3
d_gene: NA

CDR3aa: CASSPMIETQYF
CDR3nt: TGTGCCAGCAGCCCAATGATCGAGACCCAGTACTTC
abundance: NA
j_gene: TRBJ2-5
v_gene: TRBV11-2
d_gene: NA

CDR3aa: CASIPDLSGNTIYF
CDR3nt: TGTGCCAGTATTCCGGACCTCTCTGGAAACACCATATATTTT
abundance: NA
j_gene: TRBJ1-3
v_gene: TRBV19
d_gene: NA

CDR3aa: CSVELAYEQFF
CDR3nt: TGCAGCGTTGAATTGGCCTATGAGCAGTTCTTC
abundance: few
j_gene: TRBJ2-1
v_gene: TRBV29-1
d_gene: NA

CDR3aa: CASSPSGQGYQPQHF
CDR3nt: TGTGCCAGCAGCCCCTCGGGACAGGGGTATCAGCCCCAGCATTTT
abundance: NA
j_gene: TRBJ1-5
v_gene: TRBV27
d_gene: TRBD1

CDR3aa: CATSSNSNQPQHF
CDR3nt: TGTGCCACCAGCAGTAATAGCAATCAGCCCCAGCATTTT
abundance: NA
j_gene: TRBJ1-5
v_gene: TRBV15
d_gene: NA

CDR3aa: CASSLGGSQGVNTEAFF
CDR3nt: TGTGCCAGCAGCTTAGGAGGGAGTCAGGGGGTGAACACTGAAGCTTTCTTT
abundance: once
j_gene: TRBJ1-1
v_gene: TRBV7-2
d_gene: TRBD1

CDR3aa: CASSKGGTPPETQYF
CDR3nt: TGTGCCAGCAGCAAAGGCGGGACGCCACCCGAGACCCAGTACTTC
abundance: NA
j_gene: TRBJ2-5
v_gene: TRBV5-4
d_gene: NA

CDR3aa: CASTSRGGGDQTQYF
CDR3nt: TGTGCCAGCACCTCACGTGGCGGGGGGGATCAGACCCAGTACTTC
abundance: NA
j_gene: TRBJ2-5
v_gene: TRBV2
d_gene: TRBD2

CDR3aa: CASSPQGTTGAQHF
CDR3nt: TGTGCCAGCAGCCCTCAGGGGACTACGGGAGCCCAGCATTTT
abundance: NA
j_gene: TRBJ1-5
v_gene: TRBV2
d_gene: NA

CDR3aa: CASSFPSSGNTIYF
CDR3nt: TGTGCCAGCAGCTTCCCGAGCTCTGGAAACACCATATATTTT
abundance: NA
j_gene: TRBJ1-3
v_gene: TRBV7-9
d_gene: NA

CDR3aa: CASSYLASTDTQYF
CDR3nt: TGTGCCAGCAGTTACTTAGCCAGCACAGATACGCAGTATTTT
abundance: NA
j_gene: TRBJ2-3
v_gene: TRBV6-2/TRBV6-3
d_gene: NA

CDR3aa: CASSSHRRPYEQYF
CDR3nt: TGTGCCAGCAGCTCCCATAGGAGGCCCTACGAGCAGTACTTC
abundance: NA
j_gene: TRBJ2-7
v_gene: TRBV11-2
d_gene: NA

CDR3aa: CASSTSQATNEKLFF
CDR3nt: TGTGCCAGCAGTACTTCACAGGCAACTAATGAAAAACTGTTTTTT
abundance: once
j_gene: TRBJ1-4
v_gene: TRBV28
d_gene: NA

CDR3aa: CASGEEGSQPQHF
CDR3nt: TGTGCCAGTGGGGAGGAGGGGAGTCAGCCCCAGCATTTT
abundance: once
j_gene: TRBJ1-5
v_gene: TRBV7-2
d_gene: NA

CDR3aa: CASSPLRAGELFF
CDR3nt: TGTGCCAGCAGCCCCCTGAGGGCCGGGGAGCTGTTTTTT
abundance: NA
j_gene: TRBJ2-2
v_gene: TRBV11-2
d_gene: NA

CDR3aa: CASSLDRGEQYF
CDR3nt: TGTGCCAGCAGCTTAGACAGGGGGGAGCAGTACTTC
abundance: NA
j_gene: TRBJ2-7
v_gene: TRBV5-4
d_gene: TRBD1

CDR3aa: CASSPLDGGDRAEAFF
CDR3nt: TGTGCCAGCAGCCCTCTCGATGGAGGGGACAGAGCTGAAGCTTTCTTT
abundance: NA
j_gene: TRBJ1-1
v_gene: TRBV14
d_gene: TRBD1

CDR3aa: CASSLGALPPDTQYF
CDR3nt: TGTGCCAGCAGCTTAGGGGCCCTTCCCCCAGATACGCAGTATTTT
abundance: NA
j_gene: TRBJ2-3
v_gene: TRBV7-9
d_gene: NA

CDR3aa: CASSQTAYNSPLHF
CDR3nt: TGTGCCAGCAGCCAGACAGCCTATAATTCACCCCTCCACTTT
abundance: NA
j_gene: TRBJ1-6
v_gene: TRBV6-1
d_gene: NA

CDR3aa: CASSVTGTVSYEQYF
CDR3nt: TGTGCCAGCAGTGTAACCGGGACAGTGAGCTACGAGCAGTACTTC
abundance: NA
j_gene: TRBJ2-7
v_gene: TRBV28
d_gene: TRBD1

CDR3aa: CASSRGLAGYEQYF
CDR3nt: TGTGCCAGCAGTAGGGGACTAGCGGGGTACGAGCAGTACTTC
abundance: NA
j_gene: TRBJ2-7
v_gene: TRBV27
d_gene: TRBD2

CDR3aa: CASSDRSASEKLFF
CDR3nt: TGTGCCAGCAGTGACAGGTCTGCGAGTGAAAAACTGTTTTTT
abundance: NA
j_gene: TRBJ1-4
v_gene: TRBV2
d_gene: NA

CDR3aa: CASSLLIDDEQFF
CDR3nt: TGTGCCAGCAGCCTGTTAATCGACGATGAGCAGTTCTTC
abundance: NA
j_gene: TRBJ2-1
v_gene: TRBV5-6
d_gene: NA

CDR3aa: CASSYSSTVAYEQYF
CDR3nt: TGTGCCAGCAGTTACTCGTCGACAGTCGCCTACGAGCAGTACTTC
abundance: NA
j_gene: TRBJ2-7
v_gene: TRBV6-5
d_gene: NA

CDR3aa: CASRRQGVGTDTQYF
CDR3nt: TGTGCCAGCAGGAGACAGGGGGTAGGCACAGATACGCAGTATTTT
abundance: NA
j_gene: TRBJ2-3
v_gene: TRBV2
d_gene: TRBD1

CDR3aa: CGGSSYNEQFF
CDR3nt: TGCGGAGGGAGCTCCTACAATGAGCAGTTCTTC
abundance: NA
j_gene: TRBJ2-1
v_gene: TRBV29-1
d_gene: NA

CDR3aa: CASSNWAGMMTNEKLFF
CDR3nt: TGTGCCAGTAGTAACTGGGCAGGGATGATGACTAATGAAAAACTGTTTTTT
abundance: NA
j_gene: TRBJ1-4
v_gene: TRBV19
d_gene: NA

CDR3aa: CASSLWVGTEAFF
CDR3nt: TGTGCCAGCAGTTTGTGGGTGGGCACTGAAGCTTTCTTT
abundance: NA
j_gene: TRBJ1-1
v_gene: TRBV28
d_gene: NA

CDR3aa: CASSQDNLMNSPLHF
CDR3nt: TGCGCCAGCAGCCAAGATAACCTGATGAATTCACCCCTCCACTTT
abundance: once
j_gene: TRBJ1-6
v_gene: TRBV4-3
d_gene: NA

CDR3aa: CASSARQTSTDTQYF
CDR3nt: TGTGCCAGCTCAGCACGACAGACTAGCACAGATACGCAGTATTTT
abundance: NA
j_gene: TRBJ2-3
v_gene: TRBV18
d_gene: NA

CDR3aa: CASSQSTPGQGYEQYF
CDR3nt: TGTGCCAGCAGCCAGAGTACCCCGGGACAGGGCTACGAGCAGTACTTC
abundance: NA
j_gene: TRBJ2-7
v_gene: TRBV4-2
d_gene: TRBD1

CDR3aa: CASSLLAAVYNEQFF
CDR3nt: TGTGCCAGCAGTTTACTCGCGGCCGTCTACAATGAGCAGTTCTTC
abundance: NA
j_gene: TRBJ2-1
v_gene: TRBV6-2/TRBV6-3
d_gene: NA

CDR3aa: CSASYELDYEQYF
CDR3nt: TGCAGTGCTAGTTACGAACTGGACTACGAGCAGTACTTC
abundance: NA
j_gene: TRBJ2-7
v_gene: TRBV20-1
d_gene: NA

CDR3aa: CASSVLAGGRNEQFF
CDR3nt: TGTGCCAGCAGCGTCCTCGCGGGGGGGCGAAATGAGCAGTTCTTC
abundance: NA
j_gene: TRBJ2-1
v_gene: TRBV9
d_gene: TRBD2

CDR3aa: CARSLRGAGTEAFF
CDR3nt: TGTGCCAGAAGCTTGCGGGGCGCTGGCACTGAAGCTTTCTTT
abundance: NA
j_gene: TRBJ1-1
v_gene: TRBV5-3
d_gene: NA

CDR3aa: CASSRHAGESQYF
CDR3nt: TGTGCCAGCAGCCGCCACGCGGGGGAGTCGCAGTATTTT
abundance: NA
j_gene: TRBJ2-3
v_gene: TRBV28
d_gene: TRBD2

CDR3aa: CASSEGRGARYHNEQFF
CDR3nt: TGTGCCAGCAGTGAAGGTCGGGGGGCCCGATATCACAATGAGCAGTTCTTC
abundance: NA
j_gene: TRBJ2-1
v_gene: TRBV2
d_gene: NA

CDR3aa: CASSFGLAGVMSSYNEQFF
CDR3nt: TGTGCCAGCAGCTTTGGACTAGCGGGAGTGATGAGCTCCTACAATGAGCAGTTCTTC
abundance: NA
j_gene: TRBJ2-1
v_gene: TRBV11-2
d_gene: TRBD2

CDR3aa: CASSLGRDRLRAYNSPLHF
CDR3nt: TGTGCCAGCAGCTTGGGTCGGGACCGTCTAAGAGCGTATAATTCACCCCTCCACTTT
abundance: NA
j_gene: TRBJ1-6
v_gene: TRBV5-6
d_gene: NA

CDR3aa: CASSNVLGTSGDSRYNEQFF
CDR3nt: TGCGCCAGCAGCAATGTACTAGGGACTAGCGGGGACTCGCGCTACAATGAGCAGTTCTTC
abundance: NA
j_gene: TRBJ2-1
v_gene: TRBV5-1
d_gene: TRBD2

CDR3aa: CASRGESGGDTDTQYF
CDR3nt: TGTGCCAGCAGAGGTGAAAGCGGGGGGGACACAGATACGCAGTATTTT
abundance: few
j_gene: TRBJ2-3
v_gene: TRBV9
d_gene: TRBD2

CDR3aa: CASSLAFGSTSTDTQYF
CDR3nt: TGCGCCAGCAGCTTGGCCTTTGGCTCTACTAGCACAGATACGCAGTATTTT
abundance: NA
j_gene: TRBJ2-3
v_gene: TRBV5-1
d_gene: NA

CDR3aa: CASSLGTAGPHGYTF
CDR3nt: TGTGCCAGCAGCTTAGGAACGGCAGGGCCTCATGGCTACACCTTC
abundance: NA
j_gene: TRBJ1-2
v_gene: TRBV7-9
d_gene: NA

CDR3aa: CASKPGQLNTEAFF
CDR3nt: TGTGCCAGTAAACCGGGACAGCTGAACACTGAAGCTTTCTTT
abundance: NA
j_gene: TRBJ1-1
v_gene: TRBV19
d_gene: TRBD1

CDR3aa: CASSQYGPSENEQFF
CDR3nt: TGCGCCAGCAGCCAATACGGACCGTCGGAAAATGAGCAGTTCTTC
abundance: NA
j_gene: TRBJ2-1
v_gene: TRBV4-1
d_gene: NA

CDR3aa: CASSYSMRSPGNTIYF
CDR3nt: TGTGCCAGCAGTTACTCGATGCGATCTCCGGGAAACACCATATATTTT
abundance: once
j_gene: TRBJ1-3
v_gene: TRBV6-5
d_gene: NA

CDR3aa: CASSQGPSTDTQYF
CDR3nt: TGTGCCAGCAGCCAAGGGCCCAGCACAGATACGCAGTATTTT
abundance: NA
j_gene: TRBJ2-3
v_gene: TRBV3-1/TRBV3-2
d_gene: NA

CDR3aa: CAASLGYSNQPQHF
CDR3nt: TGTGCCGCCAGTCTAGGTTATAGCAATCAGCCCCAGCATTTT
abundance: NA
j_gene: TRBJ1-5
v_gene: TRBV10-3
d_gene: NA

CDR3aa: CASGDFSSYEQYF
CDR3nt: TGTGCCAGCGGGGACTTTTCATCTTACGAGCAGTACTTC
abundance: NA
j_gene: TRBJ2-7
v_gene: TRBV27
d_gene: NA

CDR3aa: CASSSTIRPFGTGGVEQYF
CDR3nt: TGTGCCAGCAGCTCGACTATACGTCCCTTCGGGACAGGGGGTGTCGAGCAGTACTTC
abundance: NA
j_gene: TRBJ2-7
v_gene: TRBV6-2/TRBV6-3
d_gene: TRBD1

CDR3aa: CASSMARLDQPQHF
CDR3nt: TGTGCCAGTAGTATGGCCAGGCTGGATCAGCCCCAGCATTTT
abundance: once
j_gene: TRBJ1-5
v_gene: TRBV19
d_gene: NA